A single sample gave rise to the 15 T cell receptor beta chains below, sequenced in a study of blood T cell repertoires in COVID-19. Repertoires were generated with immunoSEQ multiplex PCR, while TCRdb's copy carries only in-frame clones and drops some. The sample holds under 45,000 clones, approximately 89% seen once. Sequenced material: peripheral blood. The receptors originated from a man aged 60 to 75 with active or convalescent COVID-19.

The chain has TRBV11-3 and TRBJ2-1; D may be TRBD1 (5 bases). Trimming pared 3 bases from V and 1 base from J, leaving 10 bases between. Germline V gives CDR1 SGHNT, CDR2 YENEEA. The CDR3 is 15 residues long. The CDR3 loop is CASSFHPGSYNEQFF. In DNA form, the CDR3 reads TGTGCCAGCAGCTTCCACCCAGGGTCCTACAATGAGCAGTTCTTC. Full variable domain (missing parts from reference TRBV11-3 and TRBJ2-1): EAGVVQSPRYKIIEKKQPVAFWCNPISGHNTLYWYLQNLGQGPELLIRYENEEAVDDSQLPKDRFSAERLKGVDSTLKIQPAELGDSAVYLCASSFHPGSYNEQFFGPGTRLTVL.

The CDR3 reads CASSGLHQETQYF. CDR3 sequence (DNA): TGCGCCAGCAGTGGACTGCACCAAGAGACCCAGTACTTC. The rearrangement links TRBV4-1 to TRBJ2-5, with a tentative D call TRBD2 (5 bases). This CDR3 has 13 amino acids. The germline V and J ends were trimmed by 6 bases and 0 bases, with 8 bases remaining between them. Germline CDR1 MGHRA, CDR2 YSYEKL.

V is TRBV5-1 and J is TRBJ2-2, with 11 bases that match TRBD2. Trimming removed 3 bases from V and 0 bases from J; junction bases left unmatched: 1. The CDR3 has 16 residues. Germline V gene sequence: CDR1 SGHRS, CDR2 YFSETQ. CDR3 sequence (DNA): TGCGCCAGCAGCTCGGGACTAGCGGCGAACACCGGGGAGCTGTTTTTT. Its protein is CASSSGLAANTGELFF. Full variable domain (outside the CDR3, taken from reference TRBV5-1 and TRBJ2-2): KAGVTQTPRYLIKTRGQQVTLSCSPISGHRSVSWYQQTPGQGLQFLFEYFSETQRNKGNFPGRFSGRQFSNSRSEMNVSTLELGDSALYLCASSSGLAANTGELFFGEGSRLTVL.

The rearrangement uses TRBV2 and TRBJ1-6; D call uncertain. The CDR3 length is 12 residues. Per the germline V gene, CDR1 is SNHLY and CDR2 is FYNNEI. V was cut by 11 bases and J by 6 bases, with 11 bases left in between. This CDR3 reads CASTRPNSPLHF. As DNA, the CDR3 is TGTGCCTCCACGCGGCCTAATTCACCCCTCCACTTT.

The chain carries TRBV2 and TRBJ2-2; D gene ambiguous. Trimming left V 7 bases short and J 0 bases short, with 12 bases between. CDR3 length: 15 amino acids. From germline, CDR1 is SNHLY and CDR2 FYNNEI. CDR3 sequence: CASTVGLANTGELFF. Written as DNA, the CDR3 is TGTGCCAGCACGGTGGGCCTCGCGAACACCGGGGAGCTGTTTTTT.

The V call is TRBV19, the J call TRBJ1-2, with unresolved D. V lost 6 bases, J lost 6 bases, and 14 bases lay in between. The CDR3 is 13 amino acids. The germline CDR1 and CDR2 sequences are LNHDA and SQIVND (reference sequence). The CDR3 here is CASRLLGGHGYTF. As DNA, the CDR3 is TGTGCCAGTAGGTTACTTGGCGGTCATGGCTACACCTTC.

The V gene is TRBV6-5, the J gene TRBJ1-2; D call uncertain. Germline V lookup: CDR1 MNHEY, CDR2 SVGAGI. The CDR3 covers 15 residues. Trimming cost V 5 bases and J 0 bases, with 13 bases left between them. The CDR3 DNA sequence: TGTGCCAGCAGTAGGTTTAGTGGAGCTAACTATGGCTACACCTTC. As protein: CASSRFSGANYGYTF.

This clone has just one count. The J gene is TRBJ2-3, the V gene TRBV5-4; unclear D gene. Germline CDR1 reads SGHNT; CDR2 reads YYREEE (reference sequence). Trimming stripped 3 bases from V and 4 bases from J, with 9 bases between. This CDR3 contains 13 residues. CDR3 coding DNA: TGTGCCAGCAGCTCAGAAAGCGCAGATACGCAGTATTTT. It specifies CASSSESADTQYF.

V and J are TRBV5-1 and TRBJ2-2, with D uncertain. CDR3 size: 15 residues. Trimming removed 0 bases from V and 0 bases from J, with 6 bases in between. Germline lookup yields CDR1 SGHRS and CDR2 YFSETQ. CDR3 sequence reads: CASSLVQTNTGELFF. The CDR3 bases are TGCGCCAGCAGCTTGGTTCAGACGAACACCGGGGAGCTGTTTTTT.

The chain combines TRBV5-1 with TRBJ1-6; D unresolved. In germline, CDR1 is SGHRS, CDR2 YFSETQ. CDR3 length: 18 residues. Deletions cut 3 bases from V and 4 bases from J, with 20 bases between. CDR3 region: CASSSSGLQATYNSPLHF. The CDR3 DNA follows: TGCGCCAGCAGCTCCTCCGGATTGCAGGCGACATATAATTCACCCCTCCACTTT. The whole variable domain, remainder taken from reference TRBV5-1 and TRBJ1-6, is KAGVTQTPRYLIKTRGQQVTLSCSPISGHRSVSWYQQTPGQGLQFLFEYFSETQRNKGNFPGRFSGRQFSNSRSEMNVSTLELGDSALYLCASSSSGLQATYNSPLHFGNGTRLTVT.

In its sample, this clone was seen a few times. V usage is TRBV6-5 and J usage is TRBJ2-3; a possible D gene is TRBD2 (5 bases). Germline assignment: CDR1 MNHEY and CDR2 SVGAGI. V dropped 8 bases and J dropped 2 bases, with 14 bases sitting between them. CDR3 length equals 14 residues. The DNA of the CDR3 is TGTGCCAGCCAGAGGGCCTGGATCACAGATACGCAGTATTTT. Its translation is CASQRAWITDTQYF.

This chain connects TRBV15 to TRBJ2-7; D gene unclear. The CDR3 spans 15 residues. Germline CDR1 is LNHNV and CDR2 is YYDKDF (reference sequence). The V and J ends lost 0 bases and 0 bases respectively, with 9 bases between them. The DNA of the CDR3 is TGTGCCACCAGCAGAGATTTCCCTAGCTCCTACGAGCAGTACGTC. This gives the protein CATSRDFPSSYEQYV.

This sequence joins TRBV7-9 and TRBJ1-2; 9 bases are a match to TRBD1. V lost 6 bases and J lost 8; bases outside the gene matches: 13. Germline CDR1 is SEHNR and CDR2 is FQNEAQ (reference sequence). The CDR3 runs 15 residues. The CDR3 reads CASSPPGQGPLGYTF. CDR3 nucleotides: TGTGCCAGCAGTCCCCCGGGACAGGGACCATTGGGCTACACCTTC.

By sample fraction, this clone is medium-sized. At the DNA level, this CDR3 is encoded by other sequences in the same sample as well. CDR3 sequence reads: CASSSGLAEYNEQFF. CDR3 DNA sequence: TGTGCCAGCAGCTCGGGACTAGCGGAGTACAATGAGCAGTTCTTC. V gene TRBV7-9 combines with J gene TRBJ2-1; 11 bases are a match to TRBD2. CDR3 size: 15 residues. After removal of 4 bases from V and 4 bases from J, the junction contained 3 bases not matched to a gene. The germline V gene encodes CDR1 SEHNR and CDR2 FQNEAQ (reference sequence).

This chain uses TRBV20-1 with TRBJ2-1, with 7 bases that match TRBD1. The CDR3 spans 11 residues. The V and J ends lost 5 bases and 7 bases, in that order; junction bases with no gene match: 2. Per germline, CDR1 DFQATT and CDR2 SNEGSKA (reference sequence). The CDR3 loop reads CSAGTANEQFF. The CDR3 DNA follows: TGCAGTGCTGGGACAGCGAATGAGCAGTTCTTC.